This TCR beta chain originates from a study of shared clonotypes between healthy human individuals. In the case of this clone: The target antigen is unknown.

Donors were healthy HIV-negative adults without recent acute infections or vaccinations. Data came from immunoSEQ multiplex PCR; TCRdb stores just in-frame clones and leaves some out. Among 2.5 million or so clones listed, roughly 92% were seen once. Germline V CDR1 and CDR2: LGHNT, FRNRAP. The CDR3 is 13 amino acids. V was shortened by 8 bases and J by 0 bases, with 7 bases between the two germline ends. Points from the study as a whole: Relative to their counterparts shared across all four donors, non-shared clonotypes exhibited diminished generation probabilities. Researchers found naive subsets generally carried larger estimated richness than memory subsets.

This receptor was taken from a man between 18 and 35 years old in good health. The rearrangement links TRBV12-5 to TRBJ2-2; D remains ambiguous. Specimen: naive CD4+ T cells sorted from blood. This sample's subset: CD45RA+ positively selected. CDR3: CASQAPNTGELFF. CDR3 nucleotide sequence: TGTGCTAGTCAGGCTCCGAACACCGGGGAGCTGTTTTTT.